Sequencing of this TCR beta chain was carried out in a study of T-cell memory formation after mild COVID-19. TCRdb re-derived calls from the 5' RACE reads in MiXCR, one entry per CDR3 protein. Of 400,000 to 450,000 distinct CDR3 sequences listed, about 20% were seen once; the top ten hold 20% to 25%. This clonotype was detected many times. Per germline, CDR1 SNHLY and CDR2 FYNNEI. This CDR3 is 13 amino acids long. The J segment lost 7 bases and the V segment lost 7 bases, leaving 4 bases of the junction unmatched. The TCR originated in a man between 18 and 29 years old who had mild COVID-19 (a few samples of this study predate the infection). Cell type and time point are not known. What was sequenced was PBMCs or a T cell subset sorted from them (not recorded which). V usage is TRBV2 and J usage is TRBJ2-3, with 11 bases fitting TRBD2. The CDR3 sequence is CASITSGGYTQYF. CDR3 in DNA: TGTGCCAGCATTACTAGCGGGGGCTATACGCAGTATTTT.